Listed below are T cell receptor beta chains from one sample, sequenced in a study of blood T cell repertoires in COVID-19. The protocol was immunoSEQ multiplex PCR, while the TCRdb copy is restricted to in-frame clones and leaves out a portion. The data hold 300,000 to 400,000 clones, with 85% to 90% observed a single time. Sequencing was carried out using peripheral blood. Receptors originate from a woman aged 50 to 65 with COVID-19, enrolled during active disease. The CDR3 runs from the conserved cysteine through the conserved F or W. A D gene is named only where the DNA matches it firmly. Size values are once, few and many counts, or a class for expanded clones, and some rows have none.

v_call	j_call	d_call	clone_size	cdr3_aa	cdr3_nt
TRBV19	TRBJ2-1	TRBD1	-	CASSIPQGARPEQFF	TGTGCCAGTAGTATCCCGCAGGGGGCCCGTCCGGAGCAGTTCTTC
TRBV29-1	TRBJ2-7	-	-	CSVAGLLTYEQYF	TGCAGCGTTGCGGGACTCTTAACCTACGAGCAGTACTTC
TRBV29-1	TRBJ2-5	-	-	CSAFKDRAGETQYF	TGCAGCGCTTTTAAGGATAGGGCGGGGGAGACCCAGTACTTC
TRBV11-3	TRBJ2-3	TRBD1	-	CASSPRQGARADTQYF	TGTGCCAGCAGCCCCAGACAGGGGGCGAGGGCAGATACGCAGTATTTT
TRBV2	TRBJ1-4	-	-	CARARGSANEKLFF	TGTGCCAGGGCCCGGGGATCGGCTAATGAAAAACTGTTTTTT
TRBV4-1	TRBJ1-2	-	-	CASSQDRGGTYYGYTF	TGCGCCAGCAGCCAAGATCGCGGGGGGACATACTATGGCTACACCTTC
TRBV27	TRBJ2-5	-	-	CASRIGSLIRWQETQYF	TGTGCCAGCAGGATTGGGTCCCTTATCAGGTGGCAAGAGACCCAGTACTTC
TRBV29-1	TRBJ2-1	-	-	CSVPGTVSYNEQFF	TGCAGCGTTCCGGGAACGGTTAGTTACAATGAGCAGTTCTTC
TRBV7-3	TRBJ2-1	TRBD2	-	CASSFTSGTYNEQFF	TGTGCCAGCAGCTTCACTAGCGGGACCTACAATGAGCAGTTCTTC
TRBV7-2	TRBJ2-1	TRBD1	-	CASSSDRGNNEQFF	TGTGCCAGCAGCTCCGACAGGGGAAACAATGAGCAGTTCTTC
TRBV30	TRBJ2-1	-	-	CAWSVRGYSYNEQFF	TGTGCCTGGAGTGTTAGGGGCTACTCCTACAATGAGCAGTTCTTC
TRBV6-2/TRBV6-3	TRBJ2-2	-	-	CASSYAPRATGELFF	TGTGCCAGCAGTTACGCTCCGCGGGCTACCGGGGAGCTGTTTTTT
TRBV6-5	TRBJ1-1	TRBD1	-	CASSSGQGNTEAFF	TGTGCCAGCAGTAGCGGACAGGGGAACACTGAAGCTTTCTTT
TRBV7-3	TRBJ2-1	-	-	CASSLLPRESEQFF	TGTGCCAGCAGCTTATTGCCTAGGGAGAGTGAGCAGTTCTTC
TRBV10-3	TRBJ2-3	-	-	CAISESLSLGTDTQYF	TGTGCCATCAGTGAAAGTTTGAGCTTAGGCACAGATACGCAGTATTTT
TRBV27	TRBJ1-2	TRBD1	-	CASSLVGTGYGYTF	TGTGCCAGCAGTTTGGTCGGGACAGGGTATGGCTACACCTTC
TRBV4-1	TRBJ1-3	-	-	CASSHLGLTSGNTIYF	TGCGCCAGCAGCCACTTGGGCCTTACCTCTGGAAACACCATATATTTT
TRBV27	TRBJ1-5	TRBD1	-	CASSLTGERYQPQHF	TGTGCCAGCAGTTTAACAGGGGAACGGTATCAGCCCCAGCATTTT
TRBV19	TRBJ2-7	TRBD2	-	CASGYGVAGTYEQYF	TGTGCCAGTGGCTACGGGGTAGCGGGGACCTACGAGCAGTACTTC
TRBV7-6	TRBJ2-1	-	few	CASSPELPLYNEQFF	TGTGCCAGCAGCCCGGAGCTCCCCCTCTACAATGAGCAGTTCTTC
TRBV19	TRBJ2-1	TRBD1	-	CASSRQGPSYNEQFF	TGTGCCAGTAGTAGACAGGGGCCTTCCTACAATGAGCAGTTCTTC
TRBV5-1	TRBJ2-3	-	few	CASSLYGMMEDTQYF	TGCGCCAGCAGCTTATACGGGATGATGGAGGATACGCAGTATTTT
TRBV11-3	TRBJ2-2	-	-	CASSLNQANTGELFF	TGTGCCAGCAGCTTAAACCAGGCCAACACCGGGGAGCTGTTTTTT
TRBV7-8	TRBJ2-7	-	-	CASSRTARYEQYF	TGTGCCAGCAGCCGGACAGCTAGATACGAGCAGTACTTC
TRBV9	TRBJ2-2	TRBD2	-	CASSVELAGGPDTGELFF	TGTGCCAGCAGCGTAGAACTAGCGGGAGGGCCCGACACCGGGGAGCTGTTTTTT
TRBV5-5	TRBJ1-1	TRBD1	once	CASSHLSGQATEAFF	TGTGCCAGCAGCCATCTTTCAGGACAGGCCACTGAAGCTTTCTTT
TRBV7-9	TRBJ1-5	-	-	CASSSTRGTSNQPQHF	TGTGCCAGCAGCTCCACACGGGGAACTAGCAATCAGCCCCAGCATTTT
TRBV18	TRBJ2-2	-	-	CASSPSLDGTGELFF	TGTGCCAGCTCACCATCCCTAGATGGCACCGGGGAGCTGTTTTTT